Shown below are 19 T cell receptor beta chains from a single sample sequenced in a study of T cell responses to AZD1222 COVID-19 vaccine. Assay: immunoSEQ multiplex PCR; the TCRdb copy retains only in-frame clones and omits some. The sample carries almost 35,000 clones, 70% to 90% recorded once. Material: peripheral blood, obtained on day 0 of AZD1222 vaccination. These receptors were obtained from an adult in good health.

The chain couples TRBV4-3 to TRBJ2-1; D not certain. This CDR3 is built from 15 residues. The germline gives CDR1 LGHNA, CDR2 YSLEER. V dropped 4 bases and J dropped 7 bases, with 17 bases sitting between them. This chain's CDR3 is CASSPIYSHSNEQFF. Here the CDR3 DNA reads TGCGCCAGCAGCCCCATATACTCTCATAGTAATGAGCAGTTCTTC.

The CDR3, as DNA: TGTGCCAGCAGCTACATGGGGGGCAGCGGCTACGAGCAGTACTTC. Translation gives CASSYMGGSGYEQYF. The J gene is TRBJ2-7, the V gene TRBV21-1. TRBV21-1 is a pseudogene locus. The CDR3 has 15 residues.

The chain has TRBV28 and TRBJ2-7; the D is unclear. Trimming left V 1 base short and J 3 bases short, with 10 bases between. Looked up from germline, CDR1 is MDHEN and CDR2 is SYDVKM. The CDR3 consists of 14 residues. The CDR3 sequence: CASSLFTVLYEQYF. The CDR3 region has the DNA TGTGCCAGCAGTTTATTTACGGTCCTCTACGAGCAGTACTTC.

The chain employs TRBV7-9 and TRBJ1-4, with D unclear. This CDR3 spans 14 amino acids. Trimming shortened V by 5 bases and J by 8 bases, and 15 bases separated the two germline ends. The V gene's germline CDR1 is SEHNR and CDR2 FQNEAQ (reference sequence). The CDR3 protein is CASSLFGGEEKLFF. The CDR3 DNA sequence: TGTGCCAGCAGCCTATTTGGTGGGGAGGAAAAACTGTTTTTT. The full variable domain, its missing parts supplied by reference TRBV7-9 and TRBJ1-4, is DTGVSQNPRHKITKRGQNVTFRCDPISEHNRLYWYRQTLGQGPEFLTYFQNEAQLEKSRLLSDRFSAERPKGSFSTLEIQRTEQGDSAMYLCASSLFGGEEKLFFGSGTQLSVL.

The chain is built from TRBV4-3 and TRBJ2-6, with D possibly being TRBD1 (5 bases). This CDR3 spans 16 amino acids. Germline CDR1 LGHNA, CDR2 YSLEER. V was cut by 3 bases and J by 2 bases, with 11 bases left in between. CDR3 DNA sequence: TGCGCCAGCAGCCAGGGCAGGGCAGCTGGGGCCAACGTCCTGACTTTC. Amino acids: CASSQGRAAGANVLTF.

V usage is TRBV5-1 and J usage is TRBJ1-1; D is undetermined. Per germline, CDR1 SGHRS and CDR2 YFSETQ. This CDR3 has 13 amino acids. V lost 3 bases and J lost 4, with 10 bases in between. This CDR3 is CASSSTLPTEAFF. CDR3 DNA: TGCGCCAGCAGCTCCACCCTACCCACTGAAGCTTTCTTT.

The chain recombines TRBV29-1 with TRBJ2-2; no clear D gene. This CDR3 has 11 residues. In germline, CDR1 is SQVTM, CDR2 ANQGSEA. The CDR3 nucleotides are TGCTTACAGAATAACACCGGGGAGCTGTTTTTT. It yields the protein CLQNNTGELFF.

This rearrangement joins TRBV5-3 to TRBJ1-5, with D hard to call. TRBV5-3 is an open reading frame whose function is uncertain. Trimming removed 0 bases from V and 2 bases from J, with 9 bases in between. The CDR3 is 15 residues long. The CDR3 reads CARSLEEVCNQPQHF. As DNA, the CDR3 is TGTGCCAGAAGCTTGGAGGAGGTTTGCAATCAGCCCCAGCATTTT.

The CDR3 reads CASSTRTGETYGYTF. CDR3 sequence (DNA): TGTGCCAGCAGCACCCGGACGGGGGAGACCTATGGCTACACCTTC. The genes are TRBV5-4 and TRBJ1-2, with D tentatively TRBD1 (5 bases). CDR3 length: 15 amino acids. V shed 4 bases and J shed 4 bases, with 17 bases lying between them. Germline CDR1 SGHNT, CDR2 YYREEE (reference sequence).

This clone was seen once. The genes are TRBV27 and TRBJ1-2; no firm D call. V was trimmed by 4 bases and J by 9 bases, leaving 12 bases between them. The CDR3 loop spans 12 amino acids. Germline V gene sequence: CDR1 MNHEY, CDR2 SMNVEV (reference sequence). The CDR3 DNA reads as TGTGCCAGCAGTTCCCCGGGGTGGAGCTACACCTTC. Translating gives CASSSPGWSYTF.

In this sample, this clone turned up a few times. The chain carries TRBV7-9 and TRBJ2-7; TRBD1 matches at 7 bases. From germline, CDR1 is SEHNR and CDR2 FQNEAQ (reference sequence). CDR3 length equals 14 residues. Losses at the gene ends were 3 bases for V and 3 bases for J; bases not matched to a gene: 5. For the CDR3, the DNA is TGTGCCAGCAGCTTGGACAGGATTCACTACGAGCAGTACTTC. Its translation: CASSLDRIHYEQYF.

The chain uses TRBV19 and TRBJ2-5; the D gene is possibly TRBD1 (6 bases). CDR3 length equals 15 residues. Trimming pared 3 bases from V and 5 bases from J, leaving 16 bases between. Germline CDR1 is LNHDA and CDR2 is SQIVND (reference sequence). CDR3 DNA: TGTGCCAGTAGTATCTACAGGGCGGAGAGGGAGACCCAGTACTTC. Its protein product is CASSIYRAERETQYF.

The chain has TRBV29-1 and TRBJ2-7; a possible D gene is TRBD2 (6 bases). CDR3 length: 21 residues. The V end was cut by 7 bases, the J end by 5 bases, with 42 bases between. Germline assignment: CDR1 SQVTM and CDR2 ANQGSEA. The CDR3 reads CSATYSGRATERAKGGHEQYF. The CDR3 DNA sequence: TGCAGCGCCACCTATAGTGGCAGGGCAACGGAGCGGGCGAAGGGCGGCCACGAGCAGTACTTC.

The chain has TRBV27 and TRBJ2-2; D is perhaps TRBD1 or TRBD2 (5 bases each). Germline CDR1 MNHEY, CDR2 SMNVEV (reference sequence). The CDR3 has 16 residues. Trimming removed 5 bases from V and 2 bases from J, with 15 bases in between. The CDR3 sequence: CASSGSRDPNTGELFF. The CDR3 DNA sequence: TGTGCCAGCAGTGGCTCCCGGGACCCTAACACCGGGGAGCTGTTTTTT.

V and J are TRBV20-1 and TRBJ2-7; 9 bases line up with TRBD2. Looked up from germline, CDR1 is DFQATT and CDR2 is SNEGSKA (reference sequence). V was pared by 3 bases and J by 4 bases, with 7 bases of the junction left unmatched. CDR3 length: 14 amino acids. In nucleotides, the CDR3 is TGCAGTGCTAGTAGTCTAGCGGGGTGGTACGAGCAGTACTTC. This encodes CSASSLAGWYEQYF.

CDR3 coding DNA: TGTGCCAGCAGCAACAGGGAAAATGAGCAGTTCTTC. Translated, it gives CASSNRENEQFF. The rearrangement joins TRBV3-1 (or the pseudogene TRBV3-2) to TRBJ2-1; weak D call: TRBD1 (6 bases). V was clipped by 5 bases and J by 7 bases, with 9 bases between them. The CDR3 covers 12 residues. CDR1 and CDR2 (germline): LGHDT, YNNKEL (reference sequence).

This chain joins TRBV7-2 and TRBJ1-2; D gene unclear. CDR3 size: 15 residues. CDR1 SGHTA and CDR2 FQGNSA come from the germline V gene. The V end lost 7 bases, the J end lost 3 bases, and 18 bases lay between the germline ends. The CDR3 region is CASTGFAGSDYGYTF. The CDR3 DNA sequence: TGTGCCAGCACCGGGTTCGCGGGCAGCGACTATGGCTACACCTTC. Drawing the rest from reference TRBV7-2 and TRBJ1-2, the complete variable domain is GAGVSQSPSNKVTEKGKDVELRCDPISGHTALYWYRQSLGQGLEFLIYFQGNSAPDKSGLPSDRFSAERTGGSVSTLTIQRTQQEDSAVYLCASTGFAGSDYGYTFGSGTRLTVV.

This clone was seen just once. The rearrangement joins TRBV18 to TRBJ2-1; 12 nucleotides line up with TRBD2. Losses at the gene ends were 4 bases for V and 2 bases for J; bases not matched to a gene: 0. Germline V lookup: CDR1 KGHSH, CDR2 LQKENI. The CDR3 consists of 15 residues. CDR3 sequence (DNA): TGTGCCAGCTCACGGACTAGCGGGACCTACAATGAGCAGTTCTTC. Translating gives CASSRTSGTYNEQFF. The whole variable domain, remainder taken from reference TRBV18 and TRBJ2-1, is NAGVMQNPRHLVRRRGQEARLRCSPMKGHSHVYWYRQLPEEGLKFMVYLQKENIIDESGMPKERFSAEFPKEGPSILRIQQVVRGDSAAYFCASSRTSGTYNEQFFGPGTRLTVL.

The chain links TRBV18 to TRBJ2-1; 9 positions match TRBD2. This CDR3 is 15 amino acids long. Per germline, CDR1 KGHSH and CDR2 LQKENI. The V and J ends lost 6 bases and 6 bases, in that order; junction bases with no gene match: 9. The CDR3 reads CASSLRREGPNEQFF. Written as DNA, the CDR3 is TGTGCCAGCTCCTTAAGGCGGGAGGGCCCCAATGAGCAGTTCTTC.